Listed here are 20 T cell receptor beta chains from one sample, sequenced in a study of cytomegalovirus exposure and HLA in healthy donors. Only in-frame clones appear in the TCRdb table, and some are missing; sequencing was by immunoSEQ multiplex PCR. The top ten clones hold around 10% of a sample with over 110,000 clones, around 87% of them seen once. Material: PBMCs. The origin of the receptors is a man younger than 35 in good health and CMV-seropositive.

This chain joins TRBV6-5 and TRBJ2-3; a weak D match, TRBD2 (6 bases). The CDR3 covers 14 residues. V dropped 4 bases and J dropped 8 bases, with 16 bases sitting between them. Germline CDR1 is MNHEY and CDR2 is SVGAGI. In DNA, the CDR3 is TGTGCCAGCAGTTTTCTCACGACTAGGCCTACGCAGTATTTT. Amino acids: CASSFLTTRPTQYF.

The V and J genes are TRBV27 and TRBJ2-7; TRBD1 matches at 8 bases. V gave up 2 bases and J gave up 2 bases; unmatched junction bases: 5. CDR1 and CDR2 (germline): MNHEY, SMNVEV (reference sequence). CDR3 length: 15 residues. The CDR3 is CASSLETGGPYEQYF. The CDR3 bases are TGTGCCAGCAGTTTAGAAACAGGGGGGCCCTACGAGCAGTACTTC.

The chain combines TRBV15 with TRBJ2-7; 13 nucleotides agree with TRBD2. The CDR3 covers 16 residues. V gave up 3 bases and J gave up 4 bases; unmatched junction bases: 6. The germline V gene encodes CDR1 LNHNV and CDR2 YYDKDF (reference sequence). The CDR3 nucleotides read TGTGCCACCAGCAGCCTACTAGCGGGGGGGCTGTACGAGCAGTACTTC. Protein product: CATSSLLAGGLYEQYF.

This chain connects TRBV4-1 to TRBJ2-1; 9 nucleotides line up with TRBD2. Looked up from germline, CDR1 is MGHRA and CDR2 is YSYEKL. This CDR3 has 15 amino acids. The V and J ends lost 0 bases and 4 bases, in that order; junction bases with no gene match: 1. CDR3 coding DNA: TGCGCCAGCAGCCAAGAACTAGCGGGTTACAATGAGCAGTTCTTC. Its protein is CASSQELAGYNEQFF.

The rearrangement uses TRBV9 and TRBJ2-1, with D possibly matching TRBD1 (6 bases). CDR3 length equals 14 residues. The ends were cut back, 4 bases at V and 6 bases at J, with 14 bases in the middle. Germline lookup yields CDR1 SGDLS and CDR2 YYNGEE. CDR3 nucleotides: TGTGCCAGCAGCTCACAGGGACGAGGCAATGAGCAGTTCTTC. It translates to CASSSQGRGNEQFF.

CDR3 region: CASSDGLGNTIYF. CDR3 in DNA: TGTGCCAGCAGTGACGGCCTTGGAAACACCATATATTTT. The chain recombines TRBV6-4 with TRBJ1-3; D is ambiguous. This CDR3 contains 13 residues. V was pared by 2 bases and J by 3 bases, with 5 bases between. Germline lookup yields CDR1 MRHNA and CDR2 SNTAGT.

The J gene is TRBJ2-7, the V gene TRBV28; 7 bases fit TRBD2. Germline-derived CDR1 and CDR2 are MDHEN and SYDVKM. V lost 7 bases, J lost 1 base, and 7 bases stayed unmatched. The CDR3 runs to 14 residues. This CDR3 is CASNGGRRSYEQYF. DNA of the CDR3: TGTGCCAGCAACGGCGGGAGAAGGTCCTACGAGCAGTACTTC.

CDR3 DNA sequence: TGTGCCAGCAGCTTTATCGGGACTGAAGCTTTCTTT. This translates into CASSFIGTEAFF. This chain joins TRBV7-9 and TRBJ1-1; no firm D call. Germline V gene lookup returns CDR1 SEHNR and CDR2 FQNEAQ (reference sequence). The CDR3 is 12 amino acids. Between the trimmed V and J ends, which lost 3 bases and 5 bases, there was a span of 7 bases.

On this clone itself: One end of the junction is discordant with germline, which a read error may explain. The chain couples TRBV29-1 to TRBJ2-3; D possibly corresponds to TRBD2 (5 bases). CDR1 is SQVTM and CDR2 is ANQGSEA in the germline V gene. This CDR3 comprises 15 residues. The CDR3 reads CSVEELLAGTDTQYF. The CDR3 nucleotides are TGCAGCGTGGAAGAGTTGCTAGCTGGGACAGATACGCAGTATTTT.

V is TRBV11-2 and J is TRBJ1-2, with 8 bases aligning to TRBD1. V lost 5 bases and J lost 8; bases outside the gene matches: 7. This CDR3 comprises 13 residues. Germline CDR1 is SGHAT and CDR2 is FQNNGV. CDR3 amino acids: CASSKDRAGGYTF. The CDR3 DNA follows: TGTGCCAGCAGCAAGGACAGGGCGGGGGGCTACACCTTC. The entire variable domain, with the rest obtained from reference TRBV11-2 and TRBJ1-2, is as follows: EAGVAQSPRYKIIEKRQSVAFWCNPISGHATLYWYQQILGQGPKLLIQFQNNGVVDDSQLPKDRFSAERLKGVDSTLKIQPAKLEDSAVYLCASSKDRAGGYTFGSGTRLTVV.

The V call is TRBV10-1, the J call TRBJ1-2; no definite D call. This CDR3 comprises 16 residues. Germline assignment: CDR1 WNHNN and CDR2 SYGVQD (reference sequence). V was pared by 2 bases and J by 3 bases, with 16 bases between. CDR3 residues: CASSEPPGVGYYGYTF. CDR3 bases: TGCGCCAGCAGTGAGCCCCCCGGGGTGGGGTACTATGGCTACACCTTC.

The chain links TRBV2 to TRBJ2-1; 8 bases match TRBD2. The V and J ends lost 2 bases and 9 bases, in that order; junction bases with no gene match: 9. CDR1 and CDR2 (germline): SNHLY, FYNNEI. The CDR3 is 15 amino acids. The CDR3 nucleotides are TGTGCCAGCAGTGAAAACTGGCGGGGGGCTGCTGAGCAGTTCTTC. This sequence encodes CASSENWRGAAEQFF.

J is TRBJ2-3 and V is TRBV5-1; D unresolved. The CDR3 has 11 amino acids. Germline assignment: CDR1 SGHRS and CDR2 YFSETQ. The V end lost 4 bases, the J end lost 10 bases, and 10 bases lay between the germline ends. In DNA form, the CDR3 reads TGCGCCAGCAGCCTCGCGAACGCGCAGTATTTT. It codes for CASSLANAQYF.

This clone has just a few counts. This sequence joins TRBV6-1 and TRBJ2-2, with 12 nucleotides matching TRBD1. The junction had 4 bases not matched to a gene; V was cut back by 8 bases and J by 3 bases. CDR3 length equals 15 residues. Germline-derived CDR1 and CDR2 are MNHNS and SASEGT. The CDR3 sequence is CASGRDRGHTGELFF. CDR3 DNA: TGTGCCAGCGGACGGGACAGGGGGCACACCGGGGAGCTGTTTTTT.

The chain carries TRBV30 and TRBJ1-2; no reliable D call. The ends were cut back, 5 bases at V and 4 bases at J, with 11 bases in the middle. CDR3 length: 12 amino acids. Germline V lookup: CDR1 GTSNPN, CDR2 SVGIG (reference sequence). The CDR3 sequence: CAWSREAYGYTF. CDR3 in DNA: TGTGCCTGGTCCCGGGAAGCCTATGGCTACACCTTC.

J is TRBJ1-3 and V is TRBV27; D might be TRBD1 (5 bases). V lost 8 bases and J 8 bases, leaving 10 bases between the germline ends. The CDR3 spans 11 residues. Germline CDR1 reads MNHEY; CDR2 reads SMNVEV (reference sequence). Here the CDR3 reads CASVQGYTIYF. CDR3 coding DNA: TGTGCCAGCGTTCAGGGATACACCATATATTTT.

The chain combines TRBV7-3 with TRBJ2-1; TRBD1 might be the D (6 bases). Germline V gene data show CDR1 as SGHTA and CDR2 as FQGTGA. Trimming stripped 0 bases from V and 5 bases from J, with 8 bases between. The CDR3 sequence is 14 residues long. The CDR3 here is CASSLTGGNNEQFF. DNA for the CDR3: TGTGCCAGCAGCTTAACAGGGGGAAACAATGAGCAGTTCTTC.

The genes are TRBV7-2 and TRBJ2-6; D not certain. V was trimmed by 3 bases and J by 0 bases, leaving 6 bases between them. This CDR3 is built from 15 residues. Per germline, CDR1 SGHTA and CDR2 FQGNSA. CDR3 loop: CASSFQISGANVLTF. CDR3 bases: TGTGCCAGCAGCTTTCAGATCTCTGGGGCCAACGTCCTGACTTTC.

The chain carries TRBV29-1 and TRBJ2-7; a possible D gene is TRBD1 (5 bases). This CDR3 is 12 amino acids long. Germline CDR1 reads SQVTM; CDR2 reads ANQGSEA. V lost 3 bases and J lost 5, with 11 bases in between. CDR3 nucleotides: TGCAGCGTTGAGCGCCGACAGCACGAGCAGTACTTC. This codes for CSVERRQHEQYF.

V usage is TRBV7-9 and J usage is TRBJ1-2; 8 bases map to TRBD1. Trimming removed 1 base from V and 3 bases from J; junction bases left unmatched: 4. The germline V gene has CDR1 SEHNR and CDR2 FQNEAQ (reference sequence). The CDR3 contains 15 residues. The CDR3 protein is CASSLDGQGDYGYTF. Here the CDR3 DNA reads TGTGCCAGCAGCTTAGATGGACAGGGTGACTATGGCTACACCTTC.